The TCR beta chain under discussion was sequenced for a study of T cells in Graves' hyperthyroidism and ophthalmopathy. On the study more broadly: Upon initial diagnosis and before any treatment, peripheral blood was collected.

A NOSPECS grade of at least 4, a Clinical Activity Score of at least 3 and duration under 3 months were recorded in ophthalmopathy patients. This clonotype was seen at least ten times. Its cognate antigen is unknown. The CDR3 runs to 15 residues. CDR1 SGHTA and CDR2 FQGNSA come from the germline V gene. Trimming at V came to 8 bases and at J to 0 bases, leaving 6 bases not matched to a gene. Template material for amplifying TCR beta CDR3 regions consisted of RNA transcripts. Using the HTBI primer set, a first-round RT-PCR was run on the TCR CDR3. In TCRdb, the multiplex PCR reads were re-called with MiXCR into one record per CDR3 protein. The table records about 600,000 distinct CDR3 sequences, more than 12% of them present only once. Notes on the study in general: Prediction of ophthalmopathy progression came a median around 6 months pre-onset.

The sequencing sample was made of blood. The genes are TRBV7-2 and TRBJ2-3, with 9 bases fitting TRBD2. The sequence was obtained from a woman aged 45-65 years with Graves' ophthalmopathy. The CDR3 region is CASGKAGGSTDTQYF. Here the CDR3 DNA reads TGTGCCAGCGGGAAGGCGGGAGGGAGCACAGATACGCAGTATTTT. The full variable domain, in which reference TRBV7-2 and TRBJ2-3 provide the parts outside the CDR3, is GAGVSQSPSNKVTEKGKDVELRCDPISGHTALYWYRQSLGQGLEFLIYFQGNSAPDKSGLPSDRFSAERTGGSVSTLTIQRTQQEDSAVYLCASGKAGGSTDTQYFGPGTRLTVL.